This is a list of T cell receptor beta chains from one sample in a study of cytomegalovirus exposure and HLA in healthy donors. This table comes from immunoSEQ multiplex PCR, and its TCRdb copy is limited to in-frame clones, with some not included. The top ten clones hold over 2% of a sample with approximately 100,000 clones, 65% to 85% of them seen once. The sequenced sample was PBMCs. The receptors originated from a man younger than 30 in good health and CMV-seronegative. CDR3s include the opening cysteine and the closing phenylalanine or tryptophan.

v_gene: TRBV9
j_gene: TRBJ1-1
CDR3aa: CASSVTGRNTEAFF

v_gene: TRBV5-4
j_gene: TRBJ1-4
CDR3aa: CASSISTGGNEKLFF

v_gene: TRBV7-9
j_gene: TRBJ2-5
CDR3aa: CASSLDRGALDF

v_gene: TRBV5-1
j_gene: TRBJ2-5
CDR3aa: CASSGAGGAGETQYF

v_gene: TRBV25-1
j_gene: TRBJ2-3
CDR3aa: CASSDLSGTGGTDTQYF

v_gene: TRBV4-2
j_gene: TRBJ2-1
CDR3aa: CASSQGTSGVFEQFF

v_gene: TRBV9
j_gene: TRBJ1-6
CDR3aa: CASSTRVDYNSPLHF

v_gene: TRBV5-1
j_gene: TRBJ1-1
CDR3aa: CASSLSDNEAFF

v_gene: TRBV27
j_gene: TRBJ2-7
CDR3aa: CASSGGQGIPTYEQYF

v_gene: TRBV11-2
j_gene: TRBJ2-7
CDR3aa: CASSPDRGVFYEQYF

v_gene: TRBV6-4
j_gene: TRBJ1-1
CDR3aa: CASRWLTGVWTEAFF

v_gene: TRBV7-3
j_gene: TRBJ2-1
CDR3aa: CASSSAFTSGGPRDEQFF

v_gene: TRBV6-5
j_gene: TRBJ1-2
CDR3aa: CASSYSIEGDYGYTF

v_gene: TRBV10-3
j_gene: TRBJ2-3
CDR3aa: CAISPGQSTDTQYF

v_gene: TRBV15
j_gene: TRBJ1-4
CDR3aa: CATAAFGVGVANEKLFF

v_gene: TRBV10-1
j_gene: TRBJ2-7
CDR3aa: CASSGGPGGGYEQYF

v_gene: TRBV19
j_gene: TRBJ1-1
CDR3aa: CASSPREGGTEAFF

v_gene: TRBV18
j_gene: TRBJ2-3
CDR3aa: CASSPPTHTDTQYF

v_gene: TRBV30
j_gene: TRBJ1-2
CDR3aa: CAWSVSRDREAYTF

v_gene: TRBV10-1
j_gene: TRBJ2-7
CDR3aa: CASRKDSSYEQYF

v_gene: TRBV7-6
j_gene: TRBJ2-2
CDR3aa: CASSPTVEGELFF

v_gene: TRBV28
j_gene: TRBJ1-2
CDR3aa: CATGTADYGYTF

v_gene: TRBV10-3
j_gene: TRBJ1-1
CDR3aa: CAISEVGGAEAFF

v_gene: TRBV5-1
j_gene: TRBJ2-5
CDR3aa: CASSFSSQFRETQYF

v_gene: TRBV15
j_gene: TRBJ1-6
CDR3aa: CATSRQEPNSPLHF

v_gene: TRBV10-3
j_gene: TRBJ1-1
CDR3aa: CATLPQGANTEAFF